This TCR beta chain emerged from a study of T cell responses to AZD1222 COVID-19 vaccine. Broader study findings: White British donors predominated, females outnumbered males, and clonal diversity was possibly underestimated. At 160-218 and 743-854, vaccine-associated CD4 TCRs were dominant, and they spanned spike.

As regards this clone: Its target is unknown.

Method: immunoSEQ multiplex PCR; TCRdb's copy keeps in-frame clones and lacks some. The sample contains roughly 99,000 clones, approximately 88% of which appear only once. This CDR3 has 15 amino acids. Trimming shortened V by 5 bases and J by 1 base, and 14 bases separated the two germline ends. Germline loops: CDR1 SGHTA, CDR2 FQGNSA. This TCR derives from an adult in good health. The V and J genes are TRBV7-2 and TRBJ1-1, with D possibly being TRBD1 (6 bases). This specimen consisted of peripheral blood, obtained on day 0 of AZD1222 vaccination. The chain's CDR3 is CASSVQGGENTEAFF. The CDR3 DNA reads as TGTGCCAGCAGCGTACAGGGTGGGGAGAACACTGAAGCTTTCTTT.